These 25 T cell receptor beta chains came from one sample sequenced in a study of identical twins. From the 5' RACE reads, TCRdb called clonotypes with MiXCR, one entry per CDR3 protein. Among approximately 890,000 distinct CDR3 sequences listed, around 12% were seen once. In addition, the sample was reused for a study of yellow fever vaccine responses in identical twins.

The sequenced sample consisted of PBMCs. The receptors stem from a woman aged 18-35 years in good health.

This chain's CDR3 is CASSHPSGMGTGELFF. The CDR3 coding sequence is TGTGCCAGCTCACATCCTAGCGGGATGGGCACCGGGGAGCTGTTTTTT. The chain joins TRBV18 to TRBJ2-2; 9 bases agree with TRBD2. Trimming cost V 4 bases and J 4 bases; bases outside gene matches: 7. CDR1 is KGHSH and CDR2 is LQKENI in the germline V gene. The CDR3 sequence is 16 residues long.

This CDR3 is CASSQGWQLNQPQHF. Here the CDR3 DNA reads TGCGCCAGCAGCCAAGGTTGGCAGCTAAATCAGCCCCAGCATTTT. The chain employs TRBV4-1 and TRBJ1-5, with D unresolved. The V gene lost 1 base and the J gene lost 4 bases, with 11 bases spanning the gap. This CDR3 region has 15 residues. Germline V lookup: CDR1 MGHRA, CDR2 YSYEKL.

This chain links TRBV5-1 with TRBJ2-3; 12 bases line up with TRBD2. The V and J ends lost 4 bases and 3 bases, in that order; junction bases with no gene match: 12. The CDR3 runs to 18 residues. Germline V gene lookup returns CDR1 SGHRS and CDR2 YFSETQ. The CDR3 region has the DNA TGCGCCAGCAGCCCGAGGGGACTAGCGGGCCCCCCAACAGATACGCAGTATTTT. Its protein is CASSPRGLAGPPTDTQYF.

The V gene is TRBV18, the J gene TRBJ1-1; no clear D. Germline CDR1 reads KGHSH; CDR2 reads LQKENI. The CDR3 contains 16 residues. Trimming removed 2 bases at V and 1 base at J, with 14 bases between. CDR3 DNA sequence: TGTGCCAGCTCACCAGGGATTGGGCCACCGAACACTGAAGCTTTCTTT. This sequence encodes CASSPGIGPPNTEAFF.

This clonotype was detected only a few times. The chain employs TRBV20-1 and TRBJ2-1; 11 bases are a match to TRBD1. V gave up 5 bases and J gave up 4 bases; unmatched junction bases: 16. The V gene's germline CDR1 is DFQATT and CDR2 SNEGSKA (reference sequence). CDR3 length: 18 residues. The CDR3 DNA is TGCAGTGCTTGGACAGGGGGCGACCCCAGGTTCCCATACAATGAGCAGTTCTTC. Its translation is CSAWTGGDPRFPYNEQFF.

The V and J genes are TRBV5-8 and TRBJ2-3; D is uncertain. Per the germline V gene, CDR1 is SGHTS and CDR2 is YDEGEE. The CDR3 has 15 amino acids. V was shortened by 1 base and J by 2 bases, with 11 bases between the two germline ends. CDR3 DNA: TGTGCCAGCAGCTTGTATCGCAGGAACACAGATACGCAGTATTTT. As protein: CASSLYRRNTDTQYF.

The CDR3 loop is CATYEGSRSTEAFF. The CDR3 nucleotides are TGTGCCACCTATGAGGGGAGCCGGAGCACTGAAGCTTTCTTT. The chain couples TRBV6-1 to TRBJ1-1; possible D gene TRBD1, 5 bases. In germline, CDR1 is MNHNS, CDR2 SASEGT. The CDR3 extends over 14 amino acids. The ends were cut back, 10 bases at V and 4 bases at J, with 19 bases in the middle.

The chain joins TRBV3-1 to TRBJ1-1, with D hard to call. The CDR3 runs to 12 residues. CDR1 is LGHDT, CDR2 YNNKEL, per germline (reference sequence). V dropped 6 bases and J dropped 7 bases, with 12 bases sitting between them. CDR3 in DNA: TGTGCCAGCAGTCCCCCAATTGGTGAAGCTTTCTTT. Translated, it gives CASSPPIGEAFF.

This clonotype was seen at least ten times. J is TRBJ2-5 and V is TRBV11-2; perhaps TRBD2 as D (6 bases). V lost 6 bases to trimming and J lost 1 base, with 9 bases between them. Looked up from germline, CDR1 is SGHAT and CDR2 is FQNNGV. CDR3 length: 13 residues. The CDR3, as DNA: TGTGCCAGCAGAGGGCGGGGCCAAGAGACCCAGTACTTC. Its translation is CASRGRGQETQYF. The full variable domain, completed using reference TRBV11-2 and TRBJ2-5, is EAGVAQSPRYKIIEKRQSVAFWCNPISGHATLYWYQQILGQGPKLLIQFQNNGVVDDSQLPKDRFSAERLKGVDSTLKIQPAKLEDSAVYLCASRGRGQETQYFGPGTRLLVL.

The chain recombines TRBV5-5 with TRBJ2-6; D is perhaps TRBD1 or TRBD2 (6 bases each). This CDR3 is built from 16 residues. V was cut by 4 bases and J by 0 bases, with 11 bases left in between. The germline CDR1 and CDR2 sequences are SGHKS and YYEKEE (reference sequence). The CDR3 is CASSEQGGSGANVLTF. CDR3 sequence (DNA): TGTGCCAGCAGCGAACAGGGAGGCTCTGGGGCCAACGTCCTGACTTTC.

The chain has TRBV14 and TRBJ2-5, with 9 bases fitting TRBD1. After removal of 2 bases from V and 5 bases from J, the junction contained 3 bases not matched to a gene. Germline CDR1 and CDR2: SGHDN and FVKESK. The CDR3 length is 14 residues. CDR3 in DNA: TGTGCCAGCAGCCAAAACAGGGGGCCTGAGACCCAGTACTTC. The encoded protein is CASSQNRGPETQYF. Full variable domain (rest looked up from reference TRBV14 and TRBJ2-5): EAGVTQFPSHSVIEKGQTVTLRCDPISGHDNLYWYRRVMGKEIKFLLHFVKESKQDESGMPNNRFLAERTGGTYSTLKVQPAELEDSGVYFCASSQNRGPETQYFGPGTRLLVL.

The table lists this clonotype with a few counts. It is unclear where the CDR3 begins or ends on the DNA, so no DNA is shown, and the CDR3 is as TCRdb lists it. The CDR3 sequence: CKLCQQPRSSGRHEQFF. V and J are TRBV6-2 or TRBV6-3 and TRBJ2-1; the listed D gene, TRBD2, was not tested against the DNA. Germline-derived CDR1 and CDR2 are MNHEY and SVGEGT. From its first to its last residue, the CDR3 has 17 amino acids.

The rearrangement joins TRBV3-1 to TRBJ2-1; D gene ambiguous. Germline values: CDR1 LGHDT, CDR2 YNNKEL (reference sequence). CDR3 length: 11 residues. V was shortened by 1 base and J by 14 bases, with 9 bases between the two germline ends. The CDR3 nucleotides are TGTGCCAGCAGCCAAGGGATTCGAAAGTTCTTC. Amino acid sequence: CASSQGIRKFF.

This clonotype was recorded many times. The chain recombines TRBV5-1 with TRBJ2-7, with TRBD1 matching over 7 bases. Looked up from germline, CDR1 is SGHRS and CDR2 is YFSETQ. V lost 4 bases, J lost 0 bases, and 4 bases stayed unmatched. The CDR3 contains 14 residues. Here the CDR3 reads CASSADRNSYEQYF. The CDR3 coding sequence is TGCGCCAGCAGCGCGGACAGGAACTCCTACGAGCAGTACTTC.

This clonotype was observed a handful of times. The CDR3 loop reads CASSPTLNGANTGELFF. In DNA, the CDR3 is TGCGCCAGCAGCCCAACCCTTAACGGAGCAAACACCGGGGAGCTGTTTTTT. The chain recombines TRBV5-1 with TRBJ2-2; D unresolved. V was pared by 4 bases and J by 2 bases, with 18 bases between. This CDR3 is 17 amino acids long. Germline assignment: CDR1 SGHRS and CDR2 YFSETQ.

In this sample, this clonotype turned up many times. The chain couples TRBV29-1 to TRBJ1-1; D is ambiguous. The CDR3 consists of 14 residues. V was shortened by 7 bases and J by 5 bases, with 20 bases between the two germline ends. Germline loops: CDR1 SQVTM, CDR2 ANQGSEA. The CDR3 loop reads CSAPLGSPGTEAFF. CDR3 bases: TGCAGCGCCCCACTCGGCTCTCCGGGAACTGAAGCTTTCTTT.

The table lists this clonotype with a few counts. The rearrangement uses TRBV5-1 and TRBJ2-1; D remains unclear. V was cut by 0 bases and J by 4 bases, with 17 bases left in between. Germline V gives CDR1 SGHRS, CDR2 YFSETQ. CDR3 size: 17 residues. In DNA, the CDR3 is TGCGCCAGCAGCTTGGCCGCGAGCTCCCTAAGGTACAATGAGCAGTTCTTC. Protein sequence: CASSLAASSLRYNEQFF.

The genes are TRBV28 and TRBJ1-4; 7 bases map to TRBD1. The J segment lost 6 bases and the V segment lost 3 bases, leaving 7 bases of the junction unmatched. The germline CDR1 and CDR2 sequences are MDHEN and SYDVKM. The CDR3 length is 15 residues. The DNA of the CDR3 is TGTGCCAGCAGTTTCCCGACAGGGCAGGATGAAAAACTGTTTTTT. Translation: CASSFPTGQDEKLFF. The full variable domain, in which reference TRBV28 and TRBJ1-4 provide the parts outside the CDR3, is DVKVTQSSRYLVKRTGEKVFLECVQDMDHENMFWYRQDPGLGLRLIYFSYDVKMKEKGDIPEGYSVSREKKERFSLILESASTNQTSMYLCASSFPTGQDEKLFFGSGTQLSVL.

This clonotype showed up just a few times. The chain employs TRBV6-1 and TRBJ2-5, with TRBD2 identical over 7 bases. The CDR3 has 14 residues. The V segment lost 5 bases and the J segment 7 bases; nucleotides outside the gene matches: 10. Per germline, CDR1 MNHNS and CDR2 SASEGT. CDR3 sequence (DNA): TGTGCCAGCAGTCGTCGGGGGGAAGGAGGGACCCAGTACTTC. Amino acid sequence: CASSRRGEGGTQYF.

The CDR3 loop is CASSFVVLEPQHF. The CDR3 bases are TGTGCCAGCAGTTTCGTAGTTCTTGAGCCCCAGCATTTT. The chain combines TRBV6-2 or TRBV6-3 with TRBJ1-5; D gene uncertain. CDR1 and CDR2 (germline): MNHEY, SVGEGT. V was clipped by 4 bases and J by 8 bases, with 12 bases between them. The CDR3 totals 13 residues.

This clonotype was recorded at least ten times. The V gene is TRBV7-2, the J gene TRBJ2-4; the D gene is possibly TRBD2 (7 bases). Germline V gene lookup returns CDR1 SGHTA and CDR2 FQGNSA. Between the trimmed V and J ends, which lost 5 bases and 9 bases, there was a span of 20 bases. The CDR3 sequence is 15 residues long. This CDR3 reads CASSRGGALGGIQYF. The DNA for the CDR3 is TGTGCCAGCAGCCGAGGGGGGGCCCTCGGAGGCATTCAGTACTTC.

This clonotype was picked up many times. The rearrangement links TRBV27 to TRBJ2-1; 9 bases agree with TRBD2. V dropped 5 bases and J dropped 7; count of bases not matched to a gene: 9. In germline, CDR1 is MNHEY, CDR2 SMNVEV (reference sequence). The CDR3 runs 15 residues. CDR3 sequence: CASSPTGLAGNEQFF. CDR3 DNA: TGTGCCAGCAGTCCCACTGGGCTAGCGGGAAATGAGCAGTTCTTC.

The J gene is TRBJ2-7, the V gene TRBV28; 8 bases map to TRBD1. Germline trimming cut 7 bases from V and 3 bases from J; bases unmatched to any gene: 8. CDR1 and CDR2 (germline): MDHEN, SYDVKM. CDR3 length: 14 amino acids. CDR3 bases: TGTGCCAGCACCTCCGGACAGGGAATCTACGAGCAGTACGTC. Its protein is CASTSGQGIYEQYV.

This clonotype was counted many times. The rearrangement joins TRBV12-3 or TRBV12-4 to TRBJ2-5; a possible D gene is TRBD2 (5 bases). The CDR3 consists of 15 residues. V was trimmed by 7 bases and J by 5 bases, leaving 20 bases between them. CDR3 sequence (DNA): TGTGCCAGCACTCTGCGGGCATCCGTCGGGGAGACCCAGTACTTC. This gives the protein CASTLRASVGETQYF.

There are many counts of this clonotype. The V gene is TRBV4-1, the J gene TRBJ1-6, with D perhaps TRBD1 (6 bases). V was trimmed by 0 bases and J by 9 bases, leaving 18 bases between them. The CDR3 is made up of 17 amino acids. Germline CDR1 reads MGHRA; CDR2 reads YSYEKL. In DNA form, the CDR3 reads TGCGCCAGCAGCCAAGAAACCCCCACACAGGGCGGTTCACCCCTCCACTTT. This sequence encodes CASSQETPTQGGSPLHF.